The present T cell receptor (beta chain) was sequenced within a study of blood T cell repertoires in COVID-19. The protocol was immunoSEQ multiplex PCR, while the TCRdb copy is restricted to in-frame clones and leaves out a portion. This table has about 140,000 clones, about 86% appearing once. V lost 3 bases and J lost 4, with 15 bases in between. The CDR3 has 16 amino acids. Per germline, CDR1 LGHDT and CDR2 YNNKEL (reference sequence). Sequences were obtained from peripheral blood. This rearrangement joins TRBV3-1 (or the pseudogene TRBV3-2) to TRBJ2-2; weak D call: TRBD1 (5 bases). This clonotype originated in a woman aged 55-70 years with acute or convalescent COVID-19. CDR3: CASSQDIELGTGELFF. The CDR3 DNA follows: TGTGCCAGCAGCCAGGACATAGAGTTAGGCACCGGGGAGCTGTTTTTT.